The clone carrying this T cell receptor beta chain was picked up many times. Its antigen is not identified. Peripheral blood, around 9.4 milliliters per donor, was collected. Per-sample yields of isolated PBMCs were at least 6 million. Primers used in a second PCR of roughly 7 to 12 cycles were a sample-barcoded 5' primer and a J-beta primer mix. A 12-random-nucleotide template-switch adaptor tagged each cDNA molecule. TCRdb reprocessed the 5' RACE reads with MiXCR, giving one entry per CDR3 protein. The sample contains around 520,000 distinct CDR3 sequences, about 27% of which appear only once. The sample is drawn from a study of blood T cells in healthy people across ages. General study results and limits: Age brought a roughly linear fall in TCR beta diversity measured per million T cells.

These data were likewise used in another study, on T cells of mothers and their children.

Sequenced: blood. The sequence was collected from a boy between 2 and 10 years old in good health.

The CDR3 region is CASSYSTSGGELFF. CDR3 DNA sequence: TGTGCCAGCAGTTACTCGACTAGCGGCGGGGAGCTGTTTTTT. The chain couples TRBV6-5 to TRBJ2-2, with 9 bases identical to TRBD2. The junction had 0 bases not matched to a gene; V was cut back by 0 bases and J by 7 bases. The CDR3 is 14 amino acids. Germline assignment: CDR1 MNHEY and CDR2 SVGAGI.